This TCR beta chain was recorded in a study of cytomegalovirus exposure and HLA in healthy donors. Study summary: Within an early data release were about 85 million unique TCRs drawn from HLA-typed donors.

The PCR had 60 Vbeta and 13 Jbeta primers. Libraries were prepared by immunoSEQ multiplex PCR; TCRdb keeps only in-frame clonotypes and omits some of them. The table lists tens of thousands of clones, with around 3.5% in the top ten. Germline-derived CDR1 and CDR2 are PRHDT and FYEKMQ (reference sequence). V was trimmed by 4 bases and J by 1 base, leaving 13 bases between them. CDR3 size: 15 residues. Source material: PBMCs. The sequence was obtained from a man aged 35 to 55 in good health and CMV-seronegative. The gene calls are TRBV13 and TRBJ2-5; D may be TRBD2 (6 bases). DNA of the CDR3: TGTGCCAGCAGCTCGTTCCGGGACTCCCAAGAGACCCAGTACTTC. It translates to CASSSFRDSQETQYF.